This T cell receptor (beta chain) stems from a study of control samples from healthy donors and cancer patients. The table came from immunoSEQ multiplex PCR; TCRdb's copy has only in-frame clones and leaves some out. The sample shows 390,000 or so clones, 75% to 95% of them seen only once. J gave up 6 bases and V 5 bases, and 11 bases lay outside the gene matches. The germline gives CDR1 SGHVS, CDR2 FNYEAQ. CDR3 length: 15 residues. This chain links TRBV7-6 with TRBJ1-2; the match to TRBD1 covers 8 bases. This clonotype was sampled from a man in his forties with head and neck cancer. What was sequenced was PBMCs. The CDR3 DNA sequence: TGTGCCAGCAGCCCCGACGCGGGACAGGTCGATGGCTACACCTTC. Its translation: CASSPDAGQVDGYTF. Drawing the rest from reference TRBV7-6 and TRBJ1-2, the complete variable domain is GAGVSQSPRYKVTKRGQDVALRCDPISGHVSLYWYRQALGQGPEFLTYFNYEAQQDKSGLPNDRFSAERPEGSISTLTIQRTEQRDSAMYRCASSPDAGQVDGYTFGSGTRLTVV.